Listed here is a single T cell receptor beta chain. This clone's antigen is unknown. No base-level quality is on record; no much larger clone is a single base apart. This specimen belongs to a study of beta chain features in type 1 diabetes (dated by TCRdb to between 2018 and 2020). In the study overall: Patients and healthy donors did not differ in mean age, gender distribution, total cell number or subset yield. A total of some 100,000,000 sorted cells were examined across all samples, and a strong correlation was observed between cell number per subset and RNA yield. The study compared TCRB repertoires of sorted circulating CD4+ T cell subsets between recently diagnosed type 1 diabetes patients and matched healthy donors. Naive and central memory subsets were obtained from all 30 or so donors, but regulatory and stem cell-like memory subsets were isolated from only 8 patients and 8 healthy donors.

Its CDR3 holds 13 amino acids, cysteine through phenylalanine. Only CDR3 DNA remains: 39 bases, in frame from the first base. According to the germline V gene (reference sequence), CDR1 reads LNHNV and CDR2 reads YYDKDF. Points the paper makes about the study in general: Shorter templates might have been favored by PCR, but patient and control samples were amplified and corrected together, so both groups would have been affected equally by any skew. At VDJ recombination sites, type 1 diabetes patients had fewer insertions and more deleted nucleotides, which implies abnormalities in thymic rearrangement. In all four CD4+ subsets, TCRB CDR3 length was moderately but significantly shorter in type 1 diabetes patients. HLA sub-analyses involved small numbers of individuals, so any influence of HLA type on TCRB rearrangement remained unresolved. Because cDNA was sequenced instead of genomic DNA, activated cells with high expression could be over-represented, although the groups did not differ in activation or CD3 levels. Naive, central memory and regulatory TCRB repertoires appeared to be more alike among patients than among healthy donors.

The entire amount of isolated RNA was reverse transcribed using the High Capacity cDNA Reverse Transcription Kit, so the sequenced TCRB transcripts were expressed ones. Deep immunoSEQ sequencing was performed on naive, central memory and regulatory T cell samples, with an average of around 3.5 million total reads per sample. Sorted cells were lysed in RLT buffer and RNA was extracted with DNase-treated RNeasy Micro or Mini kits, depending on cell number. Each cell subset was processed on its own to prevent cross-contamination, while patient and healthy donor samples were processed together. The immunoSEQ multiplex PCR was used to amplify TCRB sequences from cDNA, generating 87-bp fragments that spanned the CDR3 region. Sequencing of the amplicons was done on the Illumina HiSeq platform. Concerning the study's data processing: Synthetic template baselines were used to correct PCR bias computationally, reads within Hamming distance 2 were collapsed together, and singletons that could not be merged were discarded. By aligning reads against IMGT, V, D and J genes, CDR3 length, and insertions or deletions at six rearrangement sites were assigned. Within each subset, clonotype counts were normalized to sorted cell number, and only after that were true diversity and Gini coefficients computed with the tcR R package. The overlap coefficient, calculated on TCRB nucleotide sequences, was used to quantify repertoire sharing. TCRdb retrieved this table from immuneACCESS and kept in-frame rearrangements only. Not all clones are present; in checked studies, unresolved V genes account for under half, and no reason is known for the remainder. From that table come the V and J calls and clone size; the DNA was used to work out D and trimming. In this sample the table shows 150,000 or so clones, around 8.3% of which occur a single time. Clones ranked in the top ten supply 0.54% of the sample.

Each donor gave one peripheral blood draw, approximately 110 mL on average, collected into heparinised tubes. Naive, central memory, regulatory and stem cell-like memory CD4+ T cells were sorted on a BD FACSAria II using a panel including CD45RO, CCR7, CD25, CD127, CD95 and CD27. Purity was above 95% for every sorted population. PBMCs were isolated right away by Lymphoprep density gradient centrifugation and were stained directly, without culture. Samples were stained and sorted in pairs, with one healthy donor and one patient per experiment, so that batch effects were minimized. This receptor was obtained from a woman aged 18-35 years with type 1 diabetes. The sample comprised central memory CD4+ T cells from blood. The rearranged segments are TRBV15 and TRBJ2-1, with 7 central nucleotides matching TRBD2. The nucleotide sequence reads as follows: TGTGCAACTGGGACTATTGAGTACAATGAGCAGTTCTTC. Its protein is CATGTIEYNEQFF.